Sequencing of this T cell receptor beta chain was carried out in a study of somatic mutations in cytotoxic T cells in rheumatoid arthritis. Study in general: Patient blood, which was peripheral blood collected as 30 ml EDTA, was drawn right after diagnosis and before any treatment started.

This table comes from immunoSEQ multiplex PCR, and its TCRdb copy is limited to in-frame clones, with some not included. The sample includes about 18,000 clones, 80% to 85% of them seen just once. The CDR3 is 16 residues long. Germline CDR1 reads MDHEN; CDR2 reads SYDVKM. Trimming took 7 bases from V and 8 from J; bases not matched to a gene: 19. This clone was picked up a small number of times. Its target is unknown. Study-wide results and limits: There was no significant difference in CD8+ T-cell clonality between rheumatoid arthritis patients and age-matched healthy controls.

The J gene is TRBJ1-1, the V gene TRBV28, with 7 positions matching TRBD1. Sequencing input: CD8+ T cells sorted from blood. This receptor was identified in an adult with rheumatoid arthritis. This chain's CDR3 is CASTDDRVDGLSEAFF. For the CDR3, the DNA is TGTGCCAGCACCGACGACAGGGTAGACGGACTCTCCGAAGCTTTCTTT.